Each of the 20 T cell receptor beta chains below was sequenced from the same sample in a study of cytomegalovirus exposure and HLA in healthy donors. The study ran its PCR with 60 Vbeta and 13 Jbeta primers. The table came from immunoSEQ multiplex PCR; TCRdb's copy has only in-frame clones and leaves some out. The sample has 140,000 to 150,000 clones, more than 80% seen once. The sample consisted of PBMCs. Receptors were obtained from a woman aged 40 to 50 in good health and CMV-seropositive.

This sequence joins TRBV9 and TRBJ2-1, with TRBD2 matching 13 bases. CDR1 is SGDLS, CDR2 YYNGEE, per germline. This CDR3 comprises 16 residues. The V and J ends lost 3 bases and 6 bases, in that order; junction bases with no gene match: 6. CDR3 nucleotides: TGTGCCAGCAGCGGAGGACTAGCGGGAGCAAGCAATGAGCAGTTCTTC. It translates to CASSGGLAGASNEQFF.

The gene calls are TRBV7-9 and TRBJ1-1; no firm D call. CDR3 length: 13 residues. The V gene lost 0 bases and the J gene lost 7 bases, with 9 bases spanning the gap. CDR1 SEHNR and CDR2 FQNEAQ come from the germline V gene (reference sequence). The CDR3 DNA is TGTGCCAGCAGCTTAGCTGCGGGAGTTGAAGCTTTCTTT. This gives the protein CASSLAAGVEAFF. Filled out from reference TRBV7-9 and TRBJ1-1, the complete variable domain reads DTGVSQNPRHKITKRGQNVTFRCDPISEHNRLYWYRQTLGQGPEFLTYFQNEAQLEKSRLLSDRFSAERPKGSFSTLEIQRTEQGDSAMYLCASSLAAGVEAFFGQGTRLTVV.

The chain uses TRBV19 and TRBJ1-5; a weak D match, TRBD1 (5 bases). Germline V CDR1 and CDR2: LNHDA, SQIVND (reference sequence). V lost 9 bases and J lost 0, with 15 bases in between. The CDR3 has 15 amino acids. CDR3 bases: TGTGCCAGCAGGGCCCAGTTATATAGCAATCAGCCCCAGCATTTT. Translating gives CASRAQLYSNQPQHF.

CDR3 loop: CASSEGLAPGYNEQFF. CDR3 nucleotides: TGTGCCAGCAGTGAGGGACTAGCGCCCGGCTACAATGAGCAGTTCTTC. V gene TRBV25-1 combines with J gene TRBJ2-1; 10 bases line up with TRBD2. This CDR3 is 16 amino acids long. Trimming at V came to 3 bases and at J to 3 bases, leaving 5 bases not matched to a gene. Per germline, CDR1 MGHDK and CDR2 SYGVNS.

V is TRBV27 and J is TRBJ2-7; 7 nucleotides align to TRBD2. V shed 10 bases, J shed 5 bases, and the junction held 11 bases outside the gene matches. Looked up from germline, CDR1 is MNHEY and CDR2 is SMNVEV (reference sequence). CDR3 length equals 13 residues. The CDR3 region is CATGRAQGDEQYF. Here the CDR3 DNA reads TGTGCCACGGGGAGGGCCCAAGGGGACGAGCAGTACTTC.

Written as DNA, the CDR3 is TGTGCCAGCAGCTTGCGGGCTGGGACAGAGCAAGAGACCCAGTACTTC. Its protein is CASSLRAGTEQETQYF. The chain uses TRBV5-5 and TRBJ2-5; the match to TRBD1 covers 7 bases. Germline trimming cut 1 base from V and 2 bases from J; bases unmatched to any gene: 8. CDR1 is SGHKS and CDR2 is YYEKEE in the germline V gene (reference sequence). This CDR3 has 16 amino acids.

The CDR3 DNA is TGTGCCAGCAGCGTCGAAGGACAGACCACCGGGGAGCTGTTTTTT. Its translation: CASSVEGQTTGELFF. The chain is built from TRBV9 and TRBJ2-2; D might be TRBD1 (6 bases). CDR3 size: 15 residues. Trimming removed 2 bases from V and 4 bases from J, with 12 bases in between. The germline gives CDR1 SGDLS, CDR2 YYNGEE.

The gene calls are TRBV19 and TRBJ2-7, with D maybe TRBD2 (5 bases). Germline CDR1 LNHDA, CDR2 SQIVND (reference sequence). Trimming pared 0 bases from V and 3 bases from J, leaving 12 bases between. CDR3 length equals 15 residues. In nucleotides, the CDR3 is TGTGCCAGTAGTATAGATAACCGGGGAAACTACGAGCAGTACTTC. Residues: CASSIDNRGNYEQYF.

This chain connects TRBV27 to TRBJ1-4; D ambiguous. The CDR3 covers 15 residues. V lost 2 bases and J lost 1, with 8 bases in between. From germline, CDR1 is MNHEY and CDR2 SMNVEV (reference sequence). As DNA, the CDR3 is TGTGCCAGCAGTTTAGAGGCCCAAACTAATGAAAAACTGTTTTTT. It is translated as CASSLEAQTNEKLFF.

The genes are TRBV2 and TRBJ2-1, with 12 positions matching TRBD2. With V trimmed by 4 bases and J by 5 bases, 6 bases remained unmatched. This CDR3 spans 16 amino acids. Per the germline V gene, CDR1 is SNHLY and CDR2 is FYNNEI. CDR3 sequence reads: CASSARTSGVDNEQFF. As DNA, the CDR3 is TGTGCCAGCAGTGCCAGGACTAGCGGGGTCGACAATGAGCAGTTCTTC.

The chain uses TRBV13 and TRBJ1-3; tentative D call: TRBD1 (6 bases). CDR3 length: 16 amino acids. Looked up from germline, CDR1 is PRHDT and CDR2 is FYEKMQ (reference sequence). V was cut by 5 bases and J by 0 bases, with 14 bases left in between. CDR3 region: CASSPRRRGSGNTIYF. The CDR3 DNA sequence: TGTGCCAGCAGCCCCCGCCGCAGGGGCTCTGGAAACACCATATATTTT.

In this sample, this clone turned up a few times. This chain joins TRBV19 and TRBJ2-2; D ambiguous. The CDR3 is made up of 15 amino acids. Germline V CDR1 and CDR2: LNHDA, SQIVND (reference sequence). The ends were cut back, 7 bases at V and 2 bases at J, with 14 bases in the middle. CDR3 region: CASIPQWANTGELFF. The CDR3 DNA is TGTGCCAGTATCCCCCAGTGGGCTAACACCGGGGAGCTGTTTTTT.

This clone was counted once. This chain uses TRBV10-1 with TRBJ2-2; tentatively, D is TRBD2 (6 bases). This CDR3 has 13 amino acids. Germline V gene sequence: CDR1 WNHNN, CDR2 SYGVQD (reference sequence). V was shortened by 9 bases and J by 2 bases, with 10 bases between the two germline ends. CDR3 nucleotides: TGCGCCAGTAATAGCGGAAACACCGGGGAGCTGTTTTTT. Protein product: CASNSGNTGELFF.

The CDR3 loop is CASPLGLAGGKSYEQYF. The CDR3 DNA follows: TGTGCCAGTCCCTTGGGACTAGCGGGGGGTAAGTCCTACGAGCAGTACTTC. The rearrangement links TRBV19 to TRBJ2-7; 15 nucleotides match TRBD2. J lost 1 base, V lost 8 bases, and 9 bases had no gene match. The CDR3 covers 17 residues. In germline, CDR1 is LNHDA, CDR2 SQIVND (reference sequence).

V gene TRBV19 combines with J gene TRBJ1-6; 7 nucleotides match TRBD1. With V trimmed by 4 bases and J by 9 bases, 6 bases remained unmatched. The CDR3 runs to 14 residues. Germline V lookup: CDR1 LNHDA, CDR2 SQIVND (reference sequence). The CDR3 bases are TGTGCCAGTAGTAACCGACAGGGAGGTTCACCCCTCCACTTT. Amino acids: CASSNRQGGSPLHF.

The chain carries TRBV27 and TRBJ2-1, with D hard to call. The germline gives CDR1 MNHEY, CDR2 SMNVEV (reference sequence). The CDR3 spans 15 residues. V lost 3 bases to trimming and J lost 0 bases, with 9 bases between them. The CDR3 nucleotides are TGTGCCAGCAGTTTGGGCAGTCCCTCCTACAATGAGCAGTTCTTC. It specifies CASSLGSPSYNEQFF.

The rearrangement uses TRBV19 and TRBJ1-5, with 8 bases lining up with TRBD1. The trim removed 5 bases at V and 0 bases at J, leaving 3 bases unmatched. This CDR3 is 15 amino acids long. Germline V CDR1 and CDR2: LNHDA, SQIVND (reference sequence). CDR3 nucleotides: TGTGCCAGTAGTCGGGACAGGATTAGCAATCAGCCCCAGCATTTT. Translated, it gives CASSRDRISNQPQHF.

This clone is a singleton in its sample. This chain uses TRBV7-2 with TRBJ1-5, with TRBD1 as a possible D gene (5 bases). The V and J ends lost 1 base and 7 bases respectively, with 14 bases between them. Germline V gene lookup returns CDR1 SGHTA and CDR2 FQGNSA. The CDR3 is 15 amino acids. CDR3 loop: CASSLDGLREQPQHF. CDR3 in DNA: TGTGCCAGCAGCTTAGACGGGCTCAGGGAACAGCCCCAGCATTTT.

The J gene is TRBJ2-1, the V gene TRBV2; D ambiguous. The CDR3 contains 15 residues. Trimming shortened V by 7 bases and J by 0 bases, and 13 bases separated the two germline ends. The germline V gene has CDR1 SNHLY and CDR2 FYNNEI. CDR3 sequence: CASTSGVVSYNEQFF. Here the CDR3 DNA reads TGTGCCAGCACGTCAGGTGTCGTCTCCTACAATGAGCAGTTCTTC.

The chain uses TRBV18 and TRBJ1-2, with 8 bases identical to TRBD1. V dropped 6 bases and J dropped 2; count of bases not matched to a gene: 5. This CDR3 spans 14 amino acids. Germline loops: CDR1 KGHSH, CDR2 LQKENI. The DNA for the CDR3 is TGTGCCAGCTCGCTGGACAGGGCAAACTATGGCTACACCTTC. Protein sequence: CASSLDRANYGYTF.